The 4 T cell receptor beta chains in this list originate from one sample, sequenced in a study of T cell responses to AZD1222 COVID-19 vaccine. Clones were read by immunoSEQ multiplex PCR, and TCRdb kept only the in-frame ones, dropping some. Among 80,000 or so clones listed, 87% were seen once. The sequenced sample was peripheral blood, obtained on day 0 of AZD1222 vaccination. Receptors were obtained from an adult in good health.

This clone was counted only a few times. The CDR3 reads CASSQGEALDEQYF. The DNA of the CDR3 is TGTGCCAGCAGCCAAGGGGAGGCCCTAGATGAGCAGTACTTC. J is TRBJ2-7 and V is TRBV7-9; D might be TRBD2 (6 bases). This CDR3 has 14 amino acids. Trimming shortened V by 5 bases and J by 7 bases, and 18 bases separated the two germline ends. Germline CDR1 reads SEHNR; CDR2 reads FQNEAQ (reference sequence).

The chain carries TRBV5-4 and TRBJ1-2; TRBD1 matches 7 bases. Trimming cost V 3 bases and J 4 bases; bases outside gene matches: 6. The CDR3 is 14 amino acids. Germline CDR1 reads SGHNT; CDR2 reads YYREEE (reference sequence). The CDR3 loop is CASSSRQGIYGYTF. Here the CDR3 DNA reads TGTGCCAGCAGCTCGCGACAGGGTATCTATGGCTACACCTTC.

The chain employs TRBV11-3 and TRBJ2-7, with 10 bases that match TRBD2. The CDR3 runs to 16 residues. The germline CDR1 and CDR2 sequences are SGHNT and YENEEA. V lost 1 base, J lost 6 bases, and 9 bases stayed unmatched. CDR3 in DNA: TGTGCCAGCAGCTTAGGCGGGCTAGCGGGAGAAGGCGAGCAGTACTTC. As protein: CASSLGGLAGEGEQYF.

The chain couples TRBV21-1 to TRBJ2-7; TRBD2, the D gene given by the table, was not confirmed from the DNA. TRBV21-1 is a documented pseudogene. The CDR3 consists of 17 residues. CDR3 sequence: CASSKKVRTSGDYEQYF. CDR3 sequence (DNA): TGTGCCAGCAGCAAAAAGGTACGGACTAGCGGAGATTACGAGCAGTACTTC.